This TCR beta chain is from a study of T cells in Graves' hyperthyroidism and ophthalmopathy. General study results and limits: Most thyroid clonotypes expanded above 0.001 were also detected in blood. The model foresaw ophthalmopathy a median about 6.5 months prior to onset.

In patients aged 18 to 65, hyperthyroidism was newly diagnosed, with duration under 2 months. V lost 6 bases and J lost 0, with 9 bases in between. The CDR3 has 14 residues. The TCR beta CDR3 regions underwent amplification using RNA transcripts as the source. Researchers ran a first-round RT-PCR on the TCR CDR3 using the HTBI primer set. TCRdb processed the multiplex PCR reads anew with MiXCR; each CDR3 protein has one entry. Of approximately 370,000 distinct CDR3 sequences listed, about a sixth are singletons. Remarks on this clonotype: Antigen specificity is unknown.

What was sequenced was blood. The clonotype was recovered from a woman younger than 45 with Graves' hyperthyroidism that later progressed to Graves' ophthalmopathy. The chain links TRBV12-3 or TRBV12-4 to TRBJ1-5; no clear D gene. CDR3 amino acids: CASRLGYSNQPQHF. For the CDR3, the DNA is TGTGCCAGCAGGTTGGGGTATAGCAATCAGCCCCAGCATTTT.